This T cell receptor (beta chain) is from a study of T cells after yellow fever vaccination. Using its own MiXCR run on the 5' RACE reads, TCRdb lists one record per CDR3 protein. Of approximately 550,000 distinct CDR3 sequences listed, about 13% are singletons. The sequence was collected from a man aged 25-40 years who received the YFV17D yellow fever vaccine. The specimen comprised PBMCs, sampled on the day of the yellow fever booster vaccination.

In DNA form, the CDR3 reads TGTGCCAGCAGCGCCGGCCCGGTGGACATTCAGTACTTC. It encodes CASSAGPVDIQYF. V gene TRBV11-2 combines with J gene TRBJ2-4; D is undetermined. Germline V gene data show CDR1 as SGHAT and CDR2 as FQNNGV. Deletions cut 5 bases from V and 8 bases from J, with 13 bases between. The CDR3 length is 13 residues. The full variable domain, in which reference TRBV11-2 and TRBJ2-4 provide the parts outside the CDR3, is EAGVAQSPRYKIIEKRQSVAFWCNPISGHATLYWYQQILGQGPKLLIQFQNNGVVDDSQLPKDRFSAERLKGVDSTLKIQPAKLEDSAVYLCASSAGPVDIQYFGAGTRLSVL.